This T cell receptor beta chain was documented in a study of control samples from healthy donors and cancer patients. Profiled with immunoSEQ multiplex PCR; TCRdb holds only in-frame clones, not every one. The listing records about 200,000 clones. Trimming at V came to 5 bases and at J to 1 base, leaving 6 bases not matched to a gene. This CDR3 is 15 amino acids long. Per the germline V gene, CDR1 is KGHSH and CDR2 is LQKENI. The receptor's source is a woman under 40 in good health. Sequences were obtained from blood. V usage is TRBV18 and J usage is TRBJ2-7; 9 positions agree with TRBD1. The CDR3 region is CASSRVGTGSYEQYF. The CDR3 DNA reads TGTGCCAGCTCAAGGGTCGGGACAGGGTCCTACGAGCAGTACTTC.